This TCR beta chain was observed in a study of PD-L1 blockade in urothelial cancer. Study background: Dosed intravenously at 1,200 mg every 3 weeks, atezolizumab was initiated by patients at some point between 2014 and 2016. Bladder-origin urothelial cancer in males described about 90% of the roughly 30 patients. Chemotherapy regimens numbering 0 to 3 had been given to patients.

Some clones are missing from TCRdb's copy, which holds only in-frame ones; the method was immunoSEQ multiplex PCR. The sample contains 50,000 to 55,000 clones, more than 75% of which appear only once. CDR3 length: 12 amino acids. V was cut by 5 bases and J by 7 bases, with 9 bases left in between. Germline CDR1 SGHDN, CDR2 FVKESK. Time point here: peripheral blood 6 weeks after treatment start. The input for sequencing was PBMCs, taken around atezolizumab (anti-PD-L1) treatment. The origin of this receptor is a man between 60 and 75 years old with urothelial cancer. J is TRBJ1-3 and V is TRBV14, with no clear D. This CDR3 is CASSNFENTIYF. In DNA form, the CDR3 reads TGTGCCAGCAGCAACTTTGAGAACACCATATATTTT. The whole variable domain, filled in from reference TRBV14 and TRBJ1-3, reads EAGVTQFPSHSVIEKGQTVTLRCDPISGHDNLYWYRRVMGKEIKFLLHFVKESKQDESGMPNNRFLAERTGGTYSTLKVQPAELEDSGVYFCASSNFENTIYFGEGSWLTVV.